The T cell receptor (beta chain) described here comes from a study of CD8+ T cells in alopecia areata. In each case, RNA was isolated and then reverse transcribed into cDNA as the sequencing template. Generated by immunoSEQ multiplex PCR, the TCRdb table keeps only in-frame clones and is missing some. This sample has roughly 130,000 clones, with roughly 61% found just once. V was shortened by 5 bases and J by 1 base, with 11 bases between the two germline ends. Germline V gives CDR1 SNHLY, CDR2 FYNNEI. This CDR3 is built from 14 residues. The clonotype was recovered from a human donor with alopecia areata. This specimen was CD4+ T cells sorted from blood, taken at week 0. V gene TRBV2 combines with J gene TRBJ2-5, with D possibly TRBD1 on 5 matching bases. CDR3 coding DNA: TGTGCCAGCAGTCAAGAGACAGCCCAAGAGACCCAGTACTTC. Translating it yields CASSQETAQETQYF.